Listed below are T cell receptor beta chains from one sample, sequenced in a study of Ad26.COV2.S vaccination and SARS-CoV-2 variants. Repertoires were generated with immunoSEQ multiplex PCR, while TCRdb's copy carries only in-frame clones and drops some. The data hold hundreds of thousands of clones, with about 86% observed a single time. The material sequenced was peripheral blood, taken in a trial of Ad26.COV2.S vaccine versus placebo. These receptor sequences come from a person aged 18-65 years who received the Ad26.COV2.S COVID-19 vaccine or a placebo. Both conserved end residues are part of each CDR3. A D gene is named only where the DNA matches it firmly. Clone size, where shown, is once, few, many, or a class for clones that have expanded.

CDR3aa,CDR3nt,d_gene,v_gene,abundance,j_gene
CASSPIRTRDEKLFF,TGTGCCAGCTCGCCAATACGGACGAGGGATGAAAAACTGTTTTTT,NA,TRBV18,once,TRBJ1-4
CASSSDREGDTGELFF,TGTGCCAGCAGCTCAGACAGGGAAGGGGACACCGGGGAGCTGTTTTTT,TRBD1,TRBV7-9,NA,TRBJ2-2
CASSQTGDTEAFF,TGCGCCAGCAGCCAGACAGGGGACACTGAAGCTTTCTTT,TRBD1,TRBV10-1,NA,TRBJ1-1
CAIVGGGSFGYTF,TGTGCCATCGTGGGAGGGGGCAGTTTTGGCTACACCTTC,TRBD1,TRBV11-3,few,TRBJ1-2
CASRNYQGGYTF,TGTGCCAGCAGAAATTACCAGGGTGGCTACACCTTC,NA,TRBV27,NA,TRBJ1-2
CSVEGLAKNIQYF,TGCAGCGTTGAGGGACTGGCCAAAAACATTCAGTACTTC,NA,TRBV29-1,NA,TRBJ2-4
CASSLSGGPGVAFF,TGTGCCAGCTCCCTCTCGGGGGGACCGGGGGTAGCTTTCTTT,NA,TRBV18,NA,TRBJ1-1
CASSSGQGYSNQPQHF,TGTGCCAGCAGTTCCGGACAGGGCTATAGCAATCAGCCCCAGCATTTT,TRBD1,TRBV6-5,NA,TRBJ1-5
CASRVRGPNQPQHF,TGTGCCAGCAGAGTCCGGGGCCCTAATCAGCCCCAGCATTTT,NA,TRBV28,NA,TRBJ1-5
CATSRNQGTEAFF,TGTGCCACCAGTCGAAACCAGGGAACTGAAGCTTTCTTT,NA,TRBV24-1,NA,TRBJ1-1
CASSLTQISYNEQFF,TGTGCCAGCAGCTTAACCCAAATTTCCTACAATGAGCAGTTCTTC,NA,TRBV7-3,NA,TRBJ2-1
CASSYFGRPNEAFF,TGTGCCAGCAGTTACTTCGGGCGGCCTAATGAAGCTTTCTTT,NA,TRBV6-2/TRBV6-3,NA,TRBJ1-1
CASSLYGGVNTEAFF,TGTGCCAGCAGTTTATATGGGGGAGTCAACACTGAAGCTTTCTTT,NA,TRBV27,NA,TRBJ1-1
CASSPGRPGVSGEYF,TGTGCCAGCAGCCCGGGGAGGCCGGGTGTGAGTGGGGAGTACTTC,NA,TRBV11-2,NA,TRBJ2-7
CASSPEGTANEKLFF,TGTGCCAGCAGCCCAGAGGGGACGGCTAATGAAAAACTGTTTTTT,NA,TRBV6-5,many,TRBJ1-4
CASSFVRSYEQYF,TGTGCCAGCAGCTTCGTGCGCTCCTACGAGCAGTACTTC,NA,TRBV7-2,NA,TRBJ2-7
CASSLYGGQGEKLFF,TGTGCCAGCAGCTTATACGGGGGCCAAGGGGAAAAACTGTTTTTT,NA,TRBV7-8,NA,TRBJ1-4
CASSRETRDTQYF,TGTGCCAGCAGCCGGGAGACCAGGGACACGCAGTATTTT,NA,TRBV14,many,TRBJ2-3
CAPSHVYGLYGYTF,TGTGCCCCCTCTCACGTGTATGGCCTCTATGGCTACACCTTC,NA,TRBV24-1,once,TRBJ1-2
CASSPPLRGGTEAFF,TGTGCCAGCAGTCCCCCTTTACGGGGGGGCACTGAAGCTTTCTTT,NA,TRBV28,NA,TRBJ1-1
CASSPGLAGVNGANVLTF,TGCGCCAGCAGCCCCGGACTAGCGGGGGTGAACGGGGCCAACGTCCTGACTTTC,TRBD2,TRBV4-1,NA,TRBJ2-6
CASSQDFAVSYNEQFF,TGCGCCAGCAGCCAAGACTTTGCAGTCTCCTACAATGAGCAGTTCTTC,NA,TRBV4-3,NA,TRBJ2-1
CASSSGQGGEKLFF,TGTGCCAGCAGTTCCGGACAGGGAGGGGAAAAACTGTTTTTT,TRBD1,TRBV28,NA,TRBJ1-4
CASSPDLGREETQYF,TGTGCCAGCTCACCAGATCTCGGGAGGGAAGAGACCCAGTACTTC,TRBD2,TRBV18,NA,TRBJ2-5
CASTYRTSNTEAFF,TGTGCCAGCACGTACAGGACCTCGAACACTGAAGCTTTCTTT,NA,TRBV7-2,once,TRBJ1-1
CASSQTSGSALSYNEQFF,TGTGCCAGCAGCCAGACTAGCGGGAGCGCTCTCTCCTACAATGAGCAGTTCTTC,TRBD2,TRBV7-9,NA,TRBJ2-1
CASRFRADRDNGYTF,TGCGCCAGCAGATTTAGGGCCGACAGGGATAATGGCTACACCTTC,TRBD1,TRBV5-1,NA,TRBJ1-2
CASSETPWGATYNSPLHF,TGTGCCAGCAGTGAAACCCCCTGGGGGGCAACCTATAATTCACCCCTCCACTTT,NA,TRBV2,few,TRBJ1-6